The source of this T cell receptor beta chain is a study of T cell repertoires in cytomegalovirus infection. Study information: TCR beta signatures that were public indicated CMV infection and matching HLA type. Study-level results: Public TCR beta family frequency separated CMV-and-HLA carriers, including in an independent cohort. The response measured ex vivo was dominated by TCR beta clonotypes (HLA-C-restricted and CMV-specific).

TCRdb re-called the reads with MiXCR, one entry per CDR3 protein. The profile covers approximately 500,000 distinct CDR3 sequences, with more than 15% appearing a single time and about 24% taken by the ten largest. In this sample, this clonotype turned up many times. Its antigen is undetermined. CDR3 size: 15 residues. The V gene lost 5 bases and the J gene lost 4 bases, with 15 bases spanning the gap. In germline, CDR1 is SEHNR, CDR2 FQNEAQ (reference sequence). This clonotype was sampled from a human donor in good health (CMV status not recorded). Some clones in this sample may be carry-over from other donors' samples. This sequence joins TRBV7-9 and TRBJ1-3, with D uncertain. Specimen: CD8+ T cells from PBMCs. This CDR3 is CASSSPQVGGNTIYF. In DNA form, the CDR3 reads TGTGCCAGCAGCAGCCCCCAGGTTGGGGGAAACACCATATATTTT.